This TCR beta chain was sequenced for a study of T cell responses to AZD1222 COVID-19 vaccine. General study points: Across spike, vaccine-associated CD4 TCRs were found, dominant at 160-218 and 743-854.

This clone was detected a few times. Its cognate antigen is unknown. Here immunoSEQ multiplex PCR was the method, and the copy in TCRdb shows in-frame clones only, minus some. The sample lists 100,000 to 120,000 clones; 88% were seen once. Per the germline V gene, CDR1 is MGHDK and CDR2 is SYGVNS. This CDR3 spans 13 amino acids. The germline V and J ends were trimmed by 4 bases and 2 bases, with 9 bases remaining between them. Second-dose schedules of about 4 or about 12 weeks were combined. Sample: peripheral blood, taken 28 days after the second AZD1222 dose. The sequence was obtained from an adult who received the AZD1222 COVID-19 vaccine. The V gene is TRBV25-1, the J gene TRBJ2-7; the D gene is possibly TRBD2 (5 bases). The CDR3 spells CASSVGLTYEQYF. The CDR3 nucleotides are TGTGCCAGCAGTGTAGGACTGACCTACGAGCAGTACTTC.